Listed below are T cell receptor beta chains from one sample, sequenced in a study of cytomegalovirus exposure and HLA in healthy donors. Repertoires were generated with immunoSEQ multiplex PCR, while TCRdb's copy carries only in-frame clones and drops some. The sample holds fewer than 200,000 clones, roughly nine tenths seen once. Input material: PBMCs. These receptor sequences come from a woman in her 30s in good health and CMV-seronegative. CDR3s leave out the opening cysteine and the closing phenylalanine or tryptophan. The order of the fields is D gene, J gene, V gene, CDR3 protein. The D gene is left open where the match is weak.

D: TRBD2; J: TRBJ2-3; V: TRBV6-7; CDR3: ASSSPSGADTQY
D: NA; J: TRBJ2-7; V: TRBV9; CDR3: ASSVSGRTSYEQY
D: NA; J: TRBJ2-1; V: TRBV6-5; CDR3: ASSYSGGVSYNEQF
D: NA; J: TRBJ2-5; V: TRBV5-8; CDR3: ASSPRRVGQETQY
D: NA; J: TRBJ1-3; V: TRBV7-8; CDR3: ASSLIGNTIY
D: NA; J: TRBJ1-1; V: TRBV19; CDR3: ASKGDHMGTEAF
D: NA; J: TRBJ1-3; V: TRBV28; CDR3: ASHEGGALGGNTIY
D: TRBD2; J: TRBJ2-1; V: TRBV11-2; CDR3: ASSPRLAGIINEQF
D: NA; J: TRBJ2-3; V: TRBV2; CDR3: ASSEGLVPDTQY
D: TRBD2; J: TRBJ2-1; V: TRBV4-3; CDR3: ASSQEGGLAGEGTYNEQF
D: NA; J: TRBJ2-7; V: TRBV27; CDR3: ASGVVATGGSSYEQY
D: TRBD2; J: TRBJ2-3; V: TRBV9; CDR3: ASSVGLAVTDTQY
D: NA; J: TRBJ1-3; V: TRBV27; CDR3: ASSLSRPGSGNTIY
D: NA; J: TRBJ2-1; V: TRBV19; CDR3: ASSIEDGSYNEQF
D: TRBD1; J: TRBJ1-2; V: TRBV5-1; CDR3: ASSSSDRAGGYT
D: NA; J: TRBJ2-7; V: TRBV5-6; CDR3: ASSYKRLTSYEQY
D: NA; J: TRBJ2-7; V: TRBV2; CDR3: ASSQGPRGSYEQY
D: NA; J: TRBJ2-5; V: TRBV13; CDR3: ASSFRAEGETQY
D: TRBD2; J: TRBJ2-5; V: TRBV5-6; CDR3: ASSLELAGGSETQY
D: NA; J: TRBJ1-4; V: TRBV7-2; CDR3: ASKPGAIATNEKLF
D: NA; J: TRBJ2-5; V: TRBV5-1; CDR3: ASRSAGFVGETQY
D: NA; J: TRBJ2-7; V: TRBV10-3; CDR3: AISESNAKNAYEQY
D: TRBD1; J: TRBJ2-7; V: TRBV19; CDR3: ASSIQGPYEQY
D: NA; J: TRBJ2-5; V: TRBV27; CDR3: ASSLGGQRGETQY
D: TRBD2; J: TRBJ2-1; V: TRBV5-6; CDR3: ASSLSGSGRANEQF
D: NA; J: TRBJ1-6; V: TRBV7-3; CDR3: ASSENYNSPLH
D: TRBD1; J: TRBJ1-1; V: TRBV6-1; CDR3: ASSEGRQGYTEAF
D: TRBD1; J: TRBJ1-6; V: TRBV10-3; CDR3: AISPAGTGGGYSPLH
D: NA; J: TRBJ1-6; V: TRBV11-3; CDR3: ASSLGSASPLH
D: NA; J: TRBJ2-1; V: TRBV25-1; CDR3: ASSEAGANEQF
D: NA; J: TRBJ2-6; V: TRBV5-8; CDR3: ASSRTGRSGANVLT
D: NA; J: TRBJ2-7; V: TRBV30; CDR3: AWSVRGGNYEQY
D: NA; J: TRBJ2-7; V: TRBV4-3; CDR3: ASSQDPTRAYEQY
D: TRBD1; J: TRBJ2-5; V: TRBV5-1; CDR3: ASSLGQGVETQY
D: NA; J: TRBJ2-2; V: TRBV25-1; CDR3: ASSDPDTRGELF
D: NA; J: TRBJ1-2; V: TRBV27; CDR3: ASSLSGQGGYT
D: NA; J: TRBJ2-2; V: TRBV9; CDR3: ASSRTDDNTGELF
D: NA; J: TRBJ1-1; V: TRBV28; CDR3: ASSLVGEGEAF
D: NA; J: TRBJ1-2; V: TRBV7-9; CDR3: ASSLGGTHNT
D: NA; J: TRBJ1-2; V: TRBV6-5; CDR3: ASSRDLSNYGYT
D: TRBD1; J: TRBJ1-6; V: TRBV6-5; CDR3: ASSYSPTGTGSPLH
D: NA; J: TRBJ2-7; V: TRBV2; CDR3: ASSGRNPYEQY
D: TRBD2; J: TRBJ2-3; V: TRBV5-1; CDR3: ASSLNPTSGTDTQY
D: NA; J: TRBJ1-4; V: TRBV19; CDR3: ASSTDGFNEKLF
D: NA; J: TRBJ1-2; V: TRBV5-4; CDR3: ASSLDRSNGYT
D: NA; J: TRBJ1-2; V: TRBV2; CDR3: ASRGQDRYGYT
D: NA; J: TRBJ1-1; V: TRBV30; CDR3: AWKNRDRNTEAF
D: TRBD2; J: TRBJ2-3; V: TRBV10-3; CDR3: AITQEWGGGPTDTQY
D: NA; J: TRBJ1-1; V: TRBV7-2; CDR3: ASSLGPQYEAF
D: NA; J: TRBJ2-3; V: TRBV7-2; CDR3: ATTPSARRADTQY
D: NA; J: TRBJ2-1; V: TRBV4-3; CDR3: ASSTGRGYGEDEQF
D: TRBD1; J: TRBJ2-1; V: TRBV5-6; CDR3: ASSSAGGDEQF
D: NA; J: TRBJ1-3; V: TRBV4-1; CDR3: ASSQNGGISSGNTIY
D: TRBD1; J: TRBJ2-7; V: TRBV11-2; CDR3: ASSSSGTDYEQY